The 30 T cell receptor beta chains reported below all come from one sample, sequenced in a study of T cells after yellow fever vaccination. TCRdb reprocessed the 5' RACE reads with MiXCR, giving one entry per CDR3 protein. The sample lists 150,000 or so distinct CDR3 sequences; approximately 6.6% were seen once. Specimen: CD4+ T cells sorted from PBMCs, collected 10 days after the yellow fever booster vaccination. The receptors derive from a man aged 25-40 years who received the YFV17D yellow fever vaccine.

This clonotype was counted ten times or more. The chain combines TRBV5-5 with TRBJ2-1; 11 nucleotides align to TRBD2. The CDR3 has 15 residues. The germline gives CDR1 SGHKS, CDR2 YYEKEE (reference sequence). V gave up 4 bases and J gave up 3 bases; unmatched junction bases: 3. The CDR3 here is CASSLAGGLYNEQFF. CDR3 sequence (DNA): TGTGCCAGCAGCCTAGCGGGAGGTCTCTACAATGAGCAGTTCTTC.

This clonotype was seen many times. Germline is not matched at one junction end, which may reflect a read error. The rearrangement links TRBV7-6 to TRBJ2-2; 8 positions agree with TRBD2. Per germline, CDR1 SGHVS and CDR2 FNYEAQ. This CDR3 is built from 14 residues. Here the CDR3 reads CASSLAGNTGELFF. CDR3 sequence (DNA): TGTGCCAGCAGCCTAGCGGGGAACACCGGGGAGCTGTTTTTT.

This clonotype showed up many times. The CDR3 coding sequence is TGTGCCAGCAGTTGGCCGACCGGGAGGAAGAACACCGGGGAGCTGTTTTTT. Amino acid sequence: CASSWPTGRKNTGELFF. The rearrangement links TRBV12-3 or TRBV12-4 to TRBJ2-2; 7 bases line up with TRBD2. Trimming removed 4 bases from V and 1 base from J; junction bases left unmatched: 9. This CDR3 is built from 17 residues.

This clonotype was observed many times. CDR3 sequence reads: CSAREGHTEAFF. CDR3 sequence (DNA): TGCAGTGCTAGGGAGGGCCACACTGAAGCTTTCTTT. The chain has TRBV20-1 and TRBJ1-1; D ambiguous. V was trimmed by 3 bases and J by 3 bases, leaving 8 bases between them. Germline lookup yields CDR1 DFQATT and CDR2 SNEGSKA (reference sequence). The CDR3 runs to 12 residues.

This clonotype showed up many times. As DNA, the CDR3 is TGTGCCAGCGTCCTTGGGGCCACAGATACGCAGTATTTT. This encodes CASVLGATDTQYF. J is TRBJ2-3 and V is TRBV7-9, with D maybe TRBD1 (5 bases). Germline-derived CDR1 and CDR2 are SEHNR and FQNEAQ (reference sequence). V was shortened by 8 bases and J by 2 bases, with 11 bases between the two germline ends. There are 13 residues in the CDR3. The variable domain in full, with the rest retrieved from reference TRBV7-9 and TRBJ2-3, is DTGVSQNPRHKITKRGQNVTFRCDPISEHNRLYWYRQTLGQGPEFLTYFQNEAQLEKSRLLSDRFSAERPKGSFSTLEIQRTEQGDSAMYLCASVLGATDTQYFGPGTRLTVL.

The chain links TRBV3-1 to TRBJ2-1; TRBD2 matches 7 bases. With V trimmed by 5 bases and J by 7 bases, 14 bases remained unmatched. Germline V CDR1 and CDR2: LGHDT, YNNKEL (reference sequence). CDR3 length: 16 amino acids. The CDR3 coding sequence is TGTGCCAGCAGCTCCCTAGCGGTACCCACTGGGAATGAGCAGTTCTTC. Translation gives CASSSLAVPTGNEQFF.

This clonotype occurred a few times. The chain uses TRBV6-1 and TRBJ2-3; 7 bases are shared with TRBD2. J was trimmed by 2 bases and V by 6 bases; bases with no gene match: 11. CDR1 is MNHNS, CDR2 SASEGT, per germline. The CDR3 covers 16 residues. CDR3 protein: CASRERGTTHTDTQYF. DNA for the CDR3: TGTGCCAGCAGGGAGCGGGGTACCACACACACAGATACGCAGTATTTT.

This clonotype came up many times. The rearrangement links TRBV6-1 to TRBJ2-7, with 11 bases identical to TRBD2. The J segment lost 3 bases and the V segment lost 5 bases, leaving 6 bases of the junction unmatched. Germline V lookup: CDR1 MNHNS, CDR2 SASEGT. The CDR3 has 15 residues. CDR3 sequence (DNA): TGTGCCAGCAGTCTAGCGGGAGGCCCCCTCTACGAGCAGTACTTC. Translation: CASSLAGGPLYEQYF.

There are a few counts of this clonotype. The rearrangement uses TRBV20-1 and TRBJ2-3; 7 bases line up with TRBD2. This CDR3 contains 15 residues. V gave up 3 bases and J gave up 4 bases; unmatched junction bases: 10. Germline CDR1 DFQATT, CDR2 SNEGSKA (reference sequence). Written as DNA, the CDR3 is TGCAGTGCTAGTTCCGGGGGAGGGCCCGCAGATACGCAGTATTTT. Its translation is CSASSGGGPADTQYF.

About this clonotype itself: A clone one base away is much larger, so this may be a read error. This rearrangement joins TRBV5-5 to TRBJ2-3, with 7 positions matching TRBD2. Germline CDR1 SGHKS, CDR2 YYEKEE (reference sequence). This CDR3 is built from 14 residues. The CDR3 reads CASSFAGESDAQYF. CDR3 DNA sequence: TGTGCCAGCAGCTTCGCGGGAGAATCAGATGCGCAGTATTTT.

This clonotype appeared many times. This chain links TRBV12-3 or TRBV12-4 with TRBJ2-3; D is ambiguous. The V and J ends lost 2 bases and 7 bases respectively, with 4 bases between them. The CDR3 has 11 amino acids. CDR3 coding DNA: TGTGCCAGCAGTTTACGTAATACGCAGTATTTT. Its protein product is CASSLRNTQYF.

The gene calls are TRBV20-1 and TRBJ1-2; a possible D gene is TRBD1 (6 bases). V gave up 3 bases and J gave up 2 bases, with 10 bases separating them. This CDR3 is 13 amino acids long. From germline, CDR1 is DFQATT and CDR2 SNEGSKA (reference sequence). The CDR3 here is CSARVDRNYGYTF. The CDR3 nucleotides are TGCAGTGCTAGGGTGGACAGAAACTATGGCTACACCTTC.

This clonotype was seen a handful of times. This chain uses TRBV29-1 with TRBJ2-1; D is perhaps TRBD2 (5 bases). Germline V CDR1 and CDR2: SQVTM, ANQGSEA. The length of the CDR3 is 14 residues. The V and J ends lost 2 bases and 2 bases respectively, with 10 bases between them. CDR3 DNA sequence: TGCAGCGTTGAAAGGTGGGAGCCCTACAATGAGCAGTTCTTC. It specifies CSVERWEPYNEQFF.

This clonotype was recorded at least ten times. The chain is built from TRBV12-3 or TRBV12-4 and TRBJ2-2; maybe TRBD2 (6 bases). V lost 7 bases and J 1 base, leaving 13 bases between the germline ends. The CDR3 extends over 15 amino acids. DNA for the CDR3: TGTGCCAGCATCTATAGCGGATTGAACACCGGGGAGCTGTTTTTT. This sequence encodes CASIYSGLNTGELFF.

This clonotype has a count of ten or more. The chain joins TRBV4-3 to TRBJ2-5; 8 bases line up with TRBD1. The CDR3 loop spans 16 amino acids. Germline CDR1 reads LGHNA; CDR2 reads YSLEER. Trimming at V came to 1 base and at J to 3 bases, leaving 7 bases not matched to a gene. CDR3 sequence reads: CASSQGYYRGKETQYF. The CDR3 nucleotides are TGCGCCAGCAGCCAAGGGTATTACAGGGGGAAAGAGACCCAGTACTTC.

Ten or more counts support this clonotype. The chain joins TRBV24-1 to TRBJ2-2; 10 bases are shared with TRBD1. CDR3 length: 16 residues. Germline V lookup: CDR1 KGHDR, CDR2 SFDVKD. With V trimmed by 4 bases and J by 4 bases, 5 bases remained unmatched. The CDR3 nucleotides read TGTGCCACCAGTGACCCGGGACAGGGGAGCACCGGGGAGCTGTTTTTT. Residues: CATSDPGQGSTGELFF.

This clonotype was found many times. J is TRBJ1-2 and V is TRBV7-2; D is unresolved. The CDR3 extends over 13 amino acids. V lost 3 bases to trimming and J lost 0 bases, with 5 bases between them. Germline V lookup: CDR1 SGHTA, CDR2 FQGNSA. In DNA, the CDR3 is TGTGCCAGCAGCTTCACAGCTAACTATGGCTACACCTTC. Translated: CASSFTANYGYTF.

The CDR3 sequence is CASSLVGGVNQPQHF. CDR3 nucleotides: TGTGCCAGCAGCTTAGTCGGAGGAGTTAATCAGCCCCAGCATTTT. The chain combines TRBV7-2 with TRBJ1-5; D remains ambiguous. CDR1 and CDR2 (germline): SGHTA, FQGNSA. The CDR3 extends over 15 amino acids. V was shortened by 1 base and J by 4 bases, with 11 bases between the two germline ends. Variable domain in full (rest from reference TRBV7-2 and TRBJ1-5): GAGVSQSPSNKVTEKGKDVELRCDPISGHTALYWYRQSLGQGLEFLIYFQGNSAPDKSGLPSDRFSAERTGGSVSTLTIQRTQQEDSAVYLCASSLVGGVNQPQHFGDGTRLSIL.

About this clonotype itself: Mismatch with germline at one junction end may stem from a read error. This rearrangement joins TRBV7-9 to TRBJ2-5, with TRBD1 matching over 7 bases. CDR1 is SEHNR, CDR2 FQNEAQ, per germline (reference sequence). The CDR3 sequence is 14 residues long. The CDR3 DNA sequence: TGTGCCAGCAGCTTATCGGCGACAGGGAAGACCCAGTGCTTC. This codes for CASSLSATGKTQCF.

This clonotype was counted ten times or more. The genes are TRBV7-3 and TRBJ1-3; D not certain. Germline-derived CDR1 and CDR2 are SGHTA and FQGTGA. Trimming took 2 bases from V and 4 from J, leaving 3 bases between them. This CDR3 is 12 amino acids long. CDR3 bases: TGTGCCAGCAGCTTACCAGGAAACACCATATATTTT. It yields the protein CASSLPGNTIYF.

This clonotype turned up a few times. The chain recombines TRBV7-2 with TRBJ2-1, with TRBD2 identical over 14 bases. The junction had 7 bases not matched to a gene; V was cut back by 5 bases and J by 10 bases. The germline V gene has CDR1 SGHTA and CDR2 FQGNSA. The CDR3 has 15 residues. The CDR3, as DNA: TGTGCCAGCAGCCCGGGACTAGCGGGAGCTCGGGAGCAGTTCTTC. Translated, it gives CASSPGLAGAREQFF.

In this sample, this clonotype turned up a few times. The chain employs TRBV5-4 and TRBJ2-3; 9 bases are shared with TRBD1. This CDR3 spans 15 amino acids. Trimming cost V 4 bases and J 6 bases; bases outside gene matches: 9. Germline V gene lookup returns CDR1 SGHNT and CDR2 YYREEE (reference sequence). CDR3 coding DNA: TGTGCCAGCAGCGTAGAGGGACAGGGAACGGATACGCAGTATTTT. Its translation is CASSVEGQGTDTQYF.

Many counts were recorded for this clonotype. This chain joins TRBV7-9 and TRBJ2-1; 11 bases fit TRBD2. CDR1 is SEHNR and CDR2 is FQNEAQ in the germline V gene (reference sequence). The CDR3 has 16 residues. Trimming took 2 bases from V and 9 from J; bases not matched to a gene: 9. Here the CDR3 DNA reads TGTGCCAGCAGCTTATGGCTGGCTAGCGGGAGGCCTGAGCAGTTCTTC. Protein: CASSLWLASGRPEQFF.

This clonotype was counted many times. This sequence joins TRBV7-2 and TRBJ2-7; weak D call: TRBD2 (6 bases). V shed 2 bases and J shed 5 bases, with 22 bases lying between them. This CDR3 is built from 17 residues. Germline CDR1 SGHTA, CDR2 FQGNSA. As DNA, the CDR3 is TGTGCCAGCAGCTTACGAGGTGTAGCCCCGACGGGGGACGAGCAGTACTTC. Its translation: CASSLRGVAPTGDEQYF.

On this clonotype: Since a much larger clone is just one base distant, this may be a read error. This chain joins TRBV5-1 and TRBJ2-1; the D gene is possibly TRBD2 (7 bases). The germline V gene has CDR1 SGHRS and CDR2 YFSETQ. The CDR3 totals 15 residues. The CDR3 loop reads CARSLAGARGNEQFF. The DNA for the CDR3 is TGCGCCAGGAGCTTGGCGGGAGCGAGGGGGAATGAGCAGTTCTTC.

The rearrangement links TRBV7-2 to TRBJ2-1; D possibly corresponds to TRBD2 (6 bases). CDR3 length: 14 residues. V was clipped by 1 base and J by 9 bases, with 13 bases between them. Germline loops: CDR1 SGHTA, CDR2 FQGNSA. As DNA, the CDR3 is TGTGCCAGCAGCTTAGTGGCGGGGCACGGTGAGCAGTTCTTC. Amino acid sequence: CASSLVAGHGEQFF.

This clonotype was seen more than once but under ten times. This chain joins TRBV6-2 or TRBV6-3 and TRBJ2-3; D may correspond to TRBD1 or TRBD2 (5 bases each). CDR3 size: 11 residues. Germline V gives CDR1 MNHEY, CDR2 SVGEGT. V lost 4 bases and J 11 bases, leaving 10 bases between the germline ends. The CDR3 bases are TGTGCCAGCAGTTTCCGGGACCAGCAGTATTTT. This translates into CASSFRDQQYF.

This clonotype showed up many times. The chain is built from TRBV4-3 and TRBJ1-6; TRBD1 might be the D (5 bases). CDR3 size: 14 residues. Trimming cost V 1 base and J 10 bases, with 11 bases left between them. The germline CDR1 and CDR2 sequences are LGHNA and YSLEER. In DNA, the CDR3 is TGCGCCAGCAGCCAAGCCCCAGGGCTCTCACCCCTCCACTTT. It specifies CASSQAPGLSPLHF.

This clonotype was seen many times. The J gene is TRBJ1-2, the V gene TRBV28, with D unresolved. V lost 5 bases and J lost 5, with 9 bases in between. CDR1 is MDHEN, CDR2 SYDVKM, per germline. This CDR3 spans 12 amino acids. The CDR3 DNA sequence: TGTGCCAGCAGTCCAATCCAATATGGCTACACCTTC. Translation: CASSPIQYGYTF.

This clonotype has at least ten counts. This chain uses TRBV7-2 with TRBJ1-6, with D possibly TRBD1 on 5 matching bases. The germline CDR1 and CDR2 sequences are SGHTA and FQGNSA. V lost 1 base and J 9 bases, leaving 10 bases between the germline ends. The CDR3 spans 14 residues. CDR3 sequence (DNA): TGTGCCAGCAGCTTAGTTAGGGGCCCTTCACCCCTCCACTTT. Encoded protein: CASSLVRGPSPLHF.